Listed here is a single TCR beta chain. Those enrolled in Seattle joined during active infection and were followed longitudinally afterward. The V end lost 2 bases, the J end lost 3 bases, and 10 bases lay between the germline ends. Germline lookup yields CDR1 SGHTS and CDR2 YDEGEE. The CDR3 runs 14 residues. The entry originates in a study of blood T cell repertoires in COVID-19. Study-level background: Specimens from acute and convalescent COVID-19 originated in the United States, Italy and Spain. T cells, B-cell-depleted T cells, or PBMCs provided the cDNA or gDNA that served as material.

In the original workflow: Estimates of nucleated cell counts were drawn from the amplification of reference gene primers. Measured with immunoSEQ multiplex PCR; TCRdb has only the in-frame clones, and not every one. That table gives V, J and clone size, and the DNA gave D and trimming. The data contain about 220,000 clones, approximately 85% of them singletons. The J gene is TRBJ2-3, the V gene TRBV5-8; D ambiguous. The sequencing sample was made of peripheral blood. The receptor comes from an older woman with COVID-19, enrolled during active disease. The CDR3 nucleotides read TGTGCCAGCAGCTTAGGAGTCGGGACAGATACGCAGTATTTT. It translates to CASSLGVGTDTQYF.